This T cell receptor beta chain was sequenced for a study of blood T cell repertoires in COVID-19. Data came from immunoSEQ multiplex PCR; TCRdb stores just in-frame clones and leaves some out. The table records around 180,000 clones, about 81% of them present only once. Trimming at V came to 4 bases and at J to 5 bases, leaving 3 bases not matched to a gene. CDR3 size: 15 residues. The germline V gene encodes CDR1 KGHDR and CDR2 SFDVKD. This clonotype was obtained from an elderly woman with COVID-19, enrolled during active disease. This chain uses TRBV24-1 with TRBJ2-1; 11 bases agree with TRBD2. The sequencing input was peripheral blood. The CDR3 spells CATSEIAGGNNEQFF. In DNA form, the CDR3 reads TGTGCCACCAGTGAGATAGCGGGAGGGAACAATGAGCAGTTCTTC.